The subject of this entry is one T cell receptor beta chain. In the authors' methods: For nucleated cells, counts were estimated from reference gene primer amplification. The repertoire was sequenced with immunoSEQ multiplex PCR; TCRdb's copy has only in-frame clones and lacks some. V, J and clone size were drawn from that table, and D and trimming were deduced from the DNA. The repertoire holds about 78,000 clones, approximately 84% seen once, with just under 6% in the top ten. The data were obtained in a study of blood T cell repertoires in COVID-19. At the level of the study: Some COVID-19 samples were acute and others convalescent; all came from the United States, Italy and Spain. T cells, B-cell-depleted T cells, or PBMCs provided the cDNA or gDNA that served as material.

CDR3 size: 15 residues. V was pared by 5 bases and J by 5 bases, with 9 bases of the junction left unmatched. Germline V gene data show CDR1 as SGHTA and CDR2 as FQGTGA. The chain uses TRBV7-3 and TRBJ2-3; 8 positions match TRBD2. The TCR originated in a man aged 55-75 years with active or convalescent COVID-19. The specimen was peripheral blood. CDR3 DNA sequence: TGTGCCAGCAGCCGCTCCAGCGGGGGCGGAGATACGCAGTATTTT. Translating gives CASSRSSGGGDTQYF.